This entry lists 13 T cell receptor beta chains sequenced from one sample in a study of cytomegalovirus exposure and HLA in healthy donors. Use of 60 Vbeta and 13 Jbeta primers characterized the PCR. TCRdb's table, derived via immunoSEQ multiplex PCR, lists solely in-frame clones and lacks some. This sample carries about 160,000 clones, approximately 70% of them seen once, and the ten largest clones take around 6.8%. The sequenced sample was PBMCs. These receptors originate from a man in his forties in good health and CMV-seropositive.

This chain uses TRBV7-2 with TRBJ2-1; 7 positions agree with TRBD2. Germline V gene lookup returns CDR1 SGHTA and CDR2 FQGNSA. J gave up 2 bases and V 0 bases, and 7 bases lay outside the gene matches. CDR3 size: 17 residues. CDR3 residues: CASSLAGGLAAYNEQFF. The CDR3, as DNA: TGTGCCAGCAGCTTAGCCGGAGGTCTAGCGGCCTACAATGAGCAGTTCTTC.

A single count supports this clone. V and J are TRBV6-5 and TRBJ1-6; possibly TRBD1 for D (6 bases). This CDR3 has 13 residues. Germline lookup yields CDR1 MNHEY and CDR2 SVGAGI. V dropped 8 bases and J dropped 5 bases, with 10 bases sitting between them. CDR3: CASRDTHNSPLHF. The CDR3 nucleotides read TGTGCCAGCCGGGACACCCATAATTCACCCCTCCACTTT.

The chain combines TRBV7-2 with TRBJ1-1; a possible D gene is TRBD1 (6 bases). This CDR3 contains 12 residues. Germline CDR1 SGHTA, CDR2 FQGNSA. The V end was cut by 5 bases, the J end by 11 bases, with 15 bases between. In nucleotides, the CDR3 is TGTGCCAGCAGCCTCCCGCGGGGGGCGGCTTTCTTT. Translated, it gives CASSLPRGAAFF.

A remark on this clone: Germline and junction disagree at one end, which may indicate a read error. V usage is TRBV7-9 and J usage is TRBJ1-1, with 9 bases identical to TRBD1. The CDR3 is made up of 14 amino acids. The germline V gene has CDR1 SEHNR and CDR2 FQNEAQ (reference sequence). CDR3 nucleotides: TGTGCCAGCAGACCCGAGCCGGGACAGGGCTCAACCTACTTT. Its translation is CASRPEPGQGSTYF.

The chain is built from TRBV5-1 and TRBJ2-7; TRBD1 matches at 9 bases. V shed 0 bases and J 4 bases; nucleotides not matched to a gene: 2. This CDR3 contains 14 residues. Germline V gene data show CDR1 as SGHRS and CDR2 as YFSETQ. The CDR3 nucleotides read TGCGCCAGCAGCTTGGCGGGACAGGGTTACGAGCAGTACTTC. Amino acids: CASSLAGQGYEQYF.

This clone was counted only a few times. The chain combines TRBV27 with TRBJ2-7, with TRBD1 matching 9 bases. Germline loops: CDR1 MNHEY, CDR2 SMNVEV (reference sequence). The V gene end was trimmed by 9 bases and the J gene end by 7 bases; junction bases not matched to a gene: 7. The CDR3 has 12 amino acids. The CDR3: CASQGQGREQYF. DNA of the CDR3: TGTGCCAGTCAGGGACAGGGTCGGGAGCAGTACTTC.

Only a few counts were recorded for this clone. The CDR3 DNA is TGTGCCAGCAGCCCGCCCCGCGGAACCTACGAGCAGTACTTC. Its protein is CASSPPRGTYEQYF. The chain combines TRBV7-9 with TRBJ2-7; D ambiguous. Germline loops: CDR1 SEHNR, CDR2 FQNEAQ (reference sequence). The V end lost 5 bases, the J end lost 2 bases, and 13 bases lay between the germline ends. The CDR3 totals 14 residues. The variable domain in full, completed from reference TRBV7-9 and TRBJ2-7, reads DTGVSQNPRHKITKRGQNVTFRCDPISEHNRLYWYRQTLGQGPEFLTYFQNEAQLEKSRLLSDRFSAERPKGSFSTLEIQRTEQGDSAMYLCASSPPRGTYEQYFGPGTRLTVT.

The chain carries TRBV10-3 and TRBJ2-2; 7 nucleotides agree with TRBD2. Germline V gene data show CDR1 as ENHRY and CDR2 as SYGVKD. The CDR3 spans 15 residues. Trimming at V came to 11 bases and at J to 4 bases, leaving 13 bases not matched to a gene. CDR3 amino acids: CAARIAGGGTGELFF. CDR3 nucleotides: TGTGCCGCAAGGATAGCGGGCGGAGGCACCGGGGAGCTGTTTTTT.

CDR3 bases: TGCGCCAGCAGCGCCGACGGGACAAATAATGAAAAACTGTTTTTT. Protein: CASSADGTNNEKLFF. The chain has TRBV5-1 and TRBJ1-4; TRBD1 might be the D (6 bases). Between the trimmed V and J ends, which lost 4 bases and 4 bases, there was a span of 14 bases. Germline CDR1 reads SGHRS; CDR2 reads YFSETQ. This CDR3 has 15 amino acids.

The rearrangement links TRBV11-2 to TRBJ1-1; D is ambiguous. Trimming removed 2 bases at V and 10 bases at J, with 14 bases between. The germline V gene encodes CDR1 SGHAT and CDR2 FQNNGV. This CDR3 contains 13 residues. The CDR3 sequence: CASSLSGSDGAFF. Written as DNA, the CDR3 is TGTGCCAGCAGCTTAAGCGGGTCCGACGGAGCTTTCTTT.

This sequence joins TRBV29-1 and TRBJ1-2; D is unclear. In germline, CDR1 is SQVTM, CDR2 ANQGSEA. This CDR3 has 14 amino acids. The V end lost 6 bases, the J end lost 7 bases, and 21 bases lay between the germline ends. CDR3 amino acids: CSVAGGNGTVGYTF. The CDR3 DNA is TGCAGCGTAGCCGGAGGTAACGGTACCGTTGGCTACACCTTC.

The J gene is TRBJ2-7, the V gene TRBV7-9; 9 nucleotides match TRBD1. The CDR3 sequence is 14 residues long. CDR1 is SEHNR, CDR2 FQNEAQ, per germline (reference sequence). J was trimmed by 5 bases and V by 5 bases; bases with no gene match: 7. The CDR3 sequence: CASSAADRGHEQYF. The CDR3 DNA sequence: TGTGCCAGCAGCGCGGCGGACAGGGGCCACGAGCAGTACTTC. The variable domain in full, with the rest retrieved from reference TRBV7-9 and TRBJ2-7, is DTGVSQNPRHKITKRGQNVTFRCDPISEHNRLYWYRQTLGQGPEFLTYFQNEAQLEKSRLLSDRFSAERPKGSFSTLEIQRTEQGDSAMYLCASSAADRGHEQYFGPGTRLTVT.

This clone was seen more than once but under ten times. The chain joins TRBV27 to TRBJ2-7; 7 bases line up with TRBD1. The junction had 5 bases not matched to a gene; V was cut back by 0 bases and J by 3 bases. The CDR3 contains 15 residues. Per germline, CDR1 MNHEY and CDR2 SMNVEV (reference sequence). CDR3 nucleotide sequence: TGTGCCAGCAGTTTATCGAGGACAGGAGTCTACGAGCAGTACTTC. Its translation: CASSLSRTGVYEQYF.